These T cell receptor beta chains were read from a single sample in a study of blood T cell repertoires in COVID-19. This table comes from immunoSEQ multiplex PCR, and its TCRdb copy is limited to in-frame clones, with some not included. Of hundreds of thousands of clones in the sample, more than 75% were seen once. Source material: PBMCs or T cells enriched from blood (not recorded which). Receptors were obtained from a man between 40 and 49 years old who had recovered from COVID-19. Both conserved end residues are part of each CDR3. The D gene is left open where the match is weak. Only some rows state a clone size, as once, few, many or a class for expanded clones.

size	V	J	D	DNA	CDR3
few	TRBV5-4	TRBJ2-3	TRBD1	TGTGCCAGCAGCGGAACAGGGGGTTCTTGGGCAGATACGCAGTATTTT	CASSGTGGSWADTQYF
-	TRBV27	TRBJ1-6	-	TGTGCCAGCGCTCGAAAAGGGACTTATAATTCACCCCTCCACTTT	CASARKGTYNSPLHF
-	TRBV12-1	TRBJ1-1	-	TGTGCCAGCCGAGCCCAGAGGGACACTGAAGCTTTCTTT	CASRAQRDTEAFF
few	TRBV5-6	TRBJ1-3	-	TGTGCCAGCAGCTTGGGGCCTGGAAACACCATATATTTT	CASSLGPGNTIYF
once	TRBV7-9	TRBJ2-1	TRBD2	TGTGCCAGCAGCCCGGGACTAGCGGGACTGGTTTCGGAGAATGAGCAGTTCTTC	CASSPGLAGLVSENEQFF
-	TRBV6-2/TRBV6-3	TRBJ2-5	-	TGTGCCAGCAGTTCATCCCGAAGCGGGCAGTACCAAGAGACCCAGTACTTC	CASSSSRSGQYQETQYF
-	TRBV6-2/TRBV6-3	TRBJ1-6	-	TGTGCCAGCAGTTCTCTGACAGGCGCCGCGTATAATTCACCCCTCCACTTT	CASSSLTGAAYNSPLHF
-	TRBV7-2	TRBJ2-7	-	TGTGCCAGCAGCTTATCTGGAGGTTCGGCCTACGAGCAGTACTTC	CASSLSGGSAYEQYF
-	TRBV19	TRBJ2-5	-	TGTGCCAGTAGTATTTCAGGGACCCAGTACTTC	CASSISGTQYF
-	TRBV7-9	TRBJ2-5	TRBD2	TGTGCCAGCAGCTTACCCGCTAGCGGGGCCCTGACCCAGTACTTC	CASSLPASGALTQYF
few	TRBV5-8	TRBJ1-2	-	TGTGCCAGCAGCCCGCTAGGGAGCTATGGCTACACCTTC	CASSPLGSYGYTF
-	TRBV6-4	TRBJ2-6	-	TGTGCCAGCAGTGAATCCGTCCGCTCTGGGGCCAACGTCCTGACTTTC	CASSESVRSGANVLTF
-	TRBV4-1	TRBJ1-5	-	TGCGCCAGCAGCCCTCAACTGGATCAGCCCCAGCATTTT	CASSPQLDQPQHF
few	TRBV5-4	TRBJ1-2	TRBD1	TGTGCCAGCAGCGCGACAGGGGGATCCTATGGCTACACCTTC	CASSATGGSYGYTF
-	TRBV28	TRBJ2-1	TRBD2	TGTGCCAGCAAGGGAGCGGGGGGTGAGCAGTTCTTC	CASKGAGGEQFF
-	TRBV19	TRBJ1-5	-	TGTGCCAGTAGTATCAGGGATCAGCCCCAGCATTTT	CASSIRDQPQHF
-	TRBV5-8	TRBJ1-1	-	TGTGCCAGCAGCTTTCGTTCAGGTGACGCTTTCTTT	CASSFRSGDAFF
-	TRBV27	TRBJ2-7	TRBD1	TGTGCCAGCAGTCCCGGGACAGGAGGGCAGTACTTC	CASSPGTGGQYF
-	TRBV6-5	TRBJ2-7	-	TGTGCCAGCACCAAAATCCAGCGGAGCCCCTACGAGCAGTACTTC	CASTKIQRSPYEQYF
once	TRBV30	TRBJ2-6	-	TGTGCCGGTCGGCAGGGGTCAGGTGGGGCCAACGTCCTGACTTTC	CAGRQGSGGANVLTF
-	TRBV3-1/TRBV3-2	TRBJ1-1	-	TGTGCCAGCAGCAGAGGCACAGGGAACACTGAAGCTTTCTTT	CASSRGTGNTEAFF
-	TRBV7-2	TRBJ2-6	-	TGTGCCAGCAGCTTTGGGGGGGCCGGGGCCAACGTCCTGACTTTC	CASSFGGAGANVLTF
-	TRBV15	TRBJ2-2	TRBD1	TGTGCCACCAGCAGAGGACAGGGGTACACCGGGGAGCTGTTTTTT	CATSRGQGYTGELFF
once	TRBV27	TRBJ2-1	TRBD2	TGTGCCAGCATCCTACTAGCGGGATCCTACAATGAGCAGTTCTTC	CASILLAGSYNEQFF
-	TRBV5-4	TRBJ1-2	TRBD1	TGTGCCAGCAGCTTTAAGGGGGCGGGCTATGGCTACACCTTC	CASSFKGAGYGYTF
few	TRBV3-1/TRBV3-2	TRBJ1-6	-	TGTGCCAGCAGCCAAGATCTGACAGATAATTCACCCCTCCACTTT	CASSQDLTDNSPLHF
-	TRBV5-1	TRBJ2-2	TRBD1	TGCGCCAGCAGCTTAGAGACAGGGGGAGCCTCAACCGGGGAGCTGTTTTTT	CASSLETGGASTGELFF
-	TRBV28	TRBJ2-1	TRBD2	TGTGCCAGCAGCCCAGCGGCTAGCGGCAACAATGAGCAGTTCTTC	CASSPAASGNNEQFF
few	TRBV7-2	TRBJ2-5	-	TGTGCCAGCAGCTTAGCGGGCTACAGGCTCACAAGAGAAGAGACCCAGTACTTC	CASSLAGYRLTREETQYF
-	TRBV5-4	TRBJ1-1	-	TGTGCCAGCAGCCTGGAACCGGGGACTGAAGCTTTCTTT	CASSLEPGTEAFF
-	TRBV9	TRBJ2-3	-	TGTGCCAGCAGCGTAGGTCAGTCGACAGCTAGCACAGATACGCAGTATTTT	CASSVGQSTASTDTQYF
-	TRBV5-1	TRBJ1-2	TRBD1	TGCGCCAGCAGCCTAGGACAGGGGGTAGGCTACACCTTC	CASSLGQGVGYTF
-	TRBV19	TRBJ2-5	TRBD2	TGTGCCAGTAGGACGGGACTAGCGGACCAAGAGACCCAGTACTTC	CASRTGLADQETQYF
-	TRBV7-7	TRBJ2-5	-	TGTGCTAGCAGCTTAGAGGCGGCCTCTTGGGAGACCCAGTACTTC	CASSLEAASWETQYF
-	TRBV28	TRBJ2-1	TRBD2	TGTGCCAGCAGATCACGCGGGAGACTGGGGAACAATGAGCAGTTCTTC	CASRSRGRLGNNEQFF
-	TRBV5-6	TRBJ1-1	TRBD1	TGTGCCAGCAGCTCGGGGCCGTGGACAGGTAAAACTGAAGCTTTCTTT	CASSSGPWTGKTEAFF
-	TRBV28	TRBJ1-6	-	TGTGCCAGCAGCCCCTATGGAGACGCAGGGTACTCACCCCTCCACTTT	CASSPYGDAGYSPLHF
-	TRBV30	TRBJ2-3	TRBD1	TGTGCCTGGAGTATAGGACAGGGGAGAGATACGCAGTATTTT	CAWSIGQGRDTQYF
-	TRBV7-9	TRBJ1-4	-	TGTGCCAGCAGCTTAGGCACTAGCGAAGAAAAACTGTTTTTT	CASSLGTSEEKLFF
-	TRBV13	TRBJ2-7	TRBD1	TGTGCCAGCAGCTTGGGACAGGAGGGGTACGAGCAGTACTTC	CASSLGQEGYEQYF
-	TRBV2	TRBJ1-1	-	TGTGCCAGCAGTGAAGGAGGGAGTGGTGTAGCTTTCTTT	CASSEGGSGVAFF
-	TRBV30	TRBJ1-1	-	TGTGCCTGGAGTGTACGGTCAGGGTGGATCACTGAAGCTTTCTTT	CAWSVRSGWITEAFF
-	TRBV6-5	TRBJ2-5	TRBD1	TGTGCCAGCAGTTCACCCAGGGGGCAAGGTGGAGAGACCCAGTACTTC	CASSSPRGQGGETQYF
-	TRBV7-3	TRBJ1-6	TRBD1	TGTGCCAGCAGCTATACGGGACAGGGGTCACCCCTCCACTTT	CASSYTGQGSPLHF
-	TRBV5-1	TRBJ1-5	TRBD1	TGCGCCACCACGGACAGGGATTATAGCAATCAGCCCCAGCATTTT	CATTDRDYSNQPQHF
-	TRBV5-1	TRBJ1-1	-	TGCGCCAGCAGCGCAGGACAGTCGTACACTGAAGCTTTCTTT	CASSAGQSYTEAFF
-	TRBV7-3	TRBJ2-1	TRBD1	TGTGCCAGCAGAGAACAGGGGAACACCTACAATGAGCAGTTCTTC	CASREQGNTYNEQFF
-	TRBV5-1	TRBJ2-7	-	TGCGCCAGCAGCTTGGACGGAGGTGGCTACGAGCAGTACTTC	CASSLDGGGYEQYF
few	TRBV7-2	TRBJ1-6	-	TGTGCCAGCAGCACAGGGTCGGTCTATAATTCACCCCTCCACTTT	CASSTGSVYNSPLHF
-	TRBV9	TRBJ2-1	TRBD2	TGTGCCAGCAGCGTAGGTACGGGAGGGGGTGAGCAGTTCTTC	CASSVGTGGGEQFF
-	TRBV7-9	TRBJ2-3	-	TGTGCCAGCAGCTTAACGGCAGGGGAGACAGATACGCAGTATTTT	CASSLTAGETDTQYF